One and the same sample provided the 23 T cell receptor beta chains below, sequenced in a study of blood T cell repertoires in COVID-19. The data were produced by immunoSEQ multiplex PCR, yet TCRdb's version contains in-frame clones alone and is incomplete. Of 250,000 to 300,000 clones in the sample, more than 75% were seen once. Source material: PBMCs or T cells enriched from blood (not recorded which). These receptor sequences come from a woman aged 40 to 55 with acute COVID-19.

The chain employs TRBV15 and TRBJ2-7; D may be TRBD2 (5 bases). Per the germline V gene, CDR1 is LNHNV and CDR2 is YYDKDF (reference sequence). V was shortened by 5 bases and J by 7 bases, with 12 bases between the two germline ends. The CDR3 sequence is 12 residues long. The CDR3 reads CATSSSEREQYF. The CDR3 region has the DNA TGTGCCACCAGCTCCAGCGAGCGGGAGCAGTACTTC.

The chain links TRBV7-8 to TRBJ1-6; 7 bases match TRBD1. Unmatched junction bases numbered 12, after V lost 5 bases and J lost 5 bases. CDR3 length equals 17 residues. Germline-derived CDR1 and CDR2 are SGHVS and FQNEAQ. CDR3 residues: CASSVRPGDRNNSPLHF. The CDR3 DNA reads as TGTGCCAGCAGCGTCCGGCCGGGGGACAGAAATAATTCACCCCTCCACTTT.

The chain uses TRBV6-5 and TRBJ1-2; D is unclear. CDR3 length: 13 residues. Germline values: CDR1 MNHEY, CDR2 SVGAGI. V lost 5 bases, J lost 3 bases, and 10 bases lay in between. CDR3 loop: CASSRAGYYGYTF. CDR3 DNA sequence: TGTGCCAGCAGTCGAGCGGGGTACTATGGCTACACCTTC.

V usage is TRBV4-1 and J usage is TRBJ2-5; 9 nucleotides line up with TRBD2. Germline assignment: CDR1 MGHRA and CDR2 YSYEKL. This CDR3 spans 17 amino acids. The trim removed 1 base at V and 1 base at J, leaving 7 bases unmatched. Here the CDR3 reads CASSQVFSGGPQETQYF. The CDR3 nucleotides are TGCGCCAGCAGCCAAGTTTTTAGCGGGGGACCCCAAGAGACCCAGTACTTC.

The J gene is TRBJ2-2, the V gene TRBV5-4; TRBD2 agrees at 7 bases. J was trimmed by 1 base and V by 5 bases; bases with no gene match: 8. The CDR3 has 16 amino acids. The germline gives CDR1 SGHNT, CDR2 YYREEE (reference sequence). DNA of the CDR3: TGTGCCAGCAGAATGGAGGGAGGGAAGAACACCGGGGAGCTGTTTTTT. This gives the protein CASRMEGGKNTGELFF.

The rearrangement uses TRBV18 and TRBJ1-1; 7 nucleotides line up with TRBD1. This CDR3 contains 14 residues. V lost 1 base to trimming and J lost 1 base; unmatched junction nucleotides: 0. Per the germline V gene, CDR1 is KGHSH and CDR2 is LQKENI. In DNA form, the CDR3 reads TGTGCCAGCTCACCACAGGGGGCGAACACTGAAGCTTTCTTT. Protein sequence: CASSPQGANTEAFF.

J is TRBJ2-1 and V is TRBV7-6, with D maybe TRBD2 (6 bases). Trimming removed 1 base from V and 4 bases from J, with 11 bases in between. The CDR3 runs 15 residues. Germline loops: CDR1 SGHVS, CDR2 FNYEAQ. CDR3 sequence reads: CASSLGAGPYNEQFF. CDR3 nucleotide sequence: TGTGCCAGCAGCTTAGGGGCGGGACCTTACAATGAGCAGTTCTTC.

The chain has TRBV5-1 and TRBJ2-5, with TRBD2 identical over 9 bases. Germline CDR1 is SGHRS and CDR2 is YFSETQ. With 4 bases clipped from V and 5 bases from J, the junction kept 6 bases outside the gene matches. CDR3 length: 14 amino acids. CDR3 loop: CASSRGLAPETQYF. The CDR3, as DNA: TGCGCCAGCAGCCGGGGACTAGCCCCGGAGACCCAGTACTTC. The variable domain in full, completed from reference TRBV5-1 and TRBJ2-5, reads KAGVTQTPRYLIKTRGQQVTLSCSPISGHRSVSWYQQTPGQGLQFLFEYFSETQRNKGNFPGRFSGRQFSNSRSEMNVSTLELGDSALYLCASSRGLAPETQYFGPGTRLLVL.

The chain employs TRBV29-1 and TRBJ2-7, with TRBD1 as a possible D gene (6 bases). The CDR3 extends over 13 amino acids. Trimming pared 6 bases from V and 2 bases from J, leaving 14 bases between. CDR1 is SQVTM and CDR2 is ANQGSEA in the germline V gene. CDR3 in DNA: TGCAGCGTCACCCGACAGGTTCCCTACGAGCAGTACTTC. Translating it yields CSVTRQVPYEQYF.

The rearrangement joins TRBV27 to TRBJ2-7; TRBD2 aligns across 10 bases. The CDR3 extends over 16 amino acids. With V trimmed by 6 bases and J by 2 bases, 10 bases remained unmatched. Germline lookup yields CDR1 MNHEY and CDR2 SMNVEV (reference sequence). The CDR3 here is CASRAGASGRTYEQYF. The CDR3 region has the DNA TGTGCCAGCAGGGCCGGAGCTAGCGGGAGAACCTACGAGCAGTACTTC.

The chain carries TRBV10-3 and TRBJ2-3; 9 bases align to TRBD2. The CDR3 runs to 16 residues. J lost 3 bases, V lost 8 bases, and 12 bases had no gene match. CDR1 ENHRY and CDR2 SYGVKD come from the germline V gene. The CDR3 DNA sequence: TGTGCCATCCGGCTGGATGAAGCGGGAGGTACAGATACGCAGTATTTT. This translates into CAIRLDEAGGTDTQYF.

The rearrangement joins TRBV19 to TRBJ2-5; 8 bases are shared with TRBD2. J lost 0 bases, V lost 4 bases, and 7 bases had no gene match. Germline CDR1 is LNHDA and CDR2 is SQIVND (reference sequence). The CDR3 spans 16 residues. This CDR3 is CASSTKQRGNQETQYF. The CDR3 nucleotides read TGTGCCAGTAGTACCAAACAGCGGGGGAACCAAGAGACCCAGTACTTC.

The chain uses TRBV13 and TRBJ1-2; no firm D call. Between the trimmed V and J ends, which lost 3 bases and 7 bases, there was a span of 12 bases. CDR1 PRHDT and CDR2 FYEKMQ come from the germline V gene (reference sequence). There are 13 residues in the CDR3. CDR3: CASSLISVGGYTF. CDR3 bases: TGTGCCAGCAGCTTGATTAGCGTCGGTGGCTACACCTTC.

The chain links TRBV11-2 to TRBJ2-1, with D possibly being TRBD1 (6 bases). This CDR3 has 16 residues. Germline CDR1 reads SGHAT; CDR2 reads FQNNGV. V was clipped by 0 bases and J by 4 bases, with 13 bases between them. CDR3 protein: CASSLETGTVYNEQFF. CDR3 nucleotide sequence: TGTGCCAGCAGCTTAGAAACAGGGACCGTTTACAATGAGCAGTTCTTC.

This clone was seen only a few times. This chain joins TRBV7-2 and TRBJ2-7, with TRBD2 identical over 12 bases. J was trimmed by 5 bases and V by 0 bases; bases with no gene match: 11. The CDR3 has 18 amino acids. Per germline, CDR1 SGHTA and CDR2 FQGNSA. This CDR3 is CASSLAVILAGGQDEQYF. CDR3 in DNA: TGTGCCAGCAGCTTAGCCGTGATTCTAGCGGGGGGGCAGGACGAGCAGTACTTC.

The chain uses TRBV6-5 and TRBJ2-7, with TRBD1 matching 7 bases. From germline, CDR1 is MNHEY and CDR2 SVGAGI. Trimming removed 7 bases from V and 3 bases from J; junction bases left unmatched: 6. The CDR3 sequence is 13 residues long. The DNA of the CDR3 is TGTGCCAGCACCAACCGGGACAGCTACGAGCAGTACTTC. Encoded protein: CASTNRDSYEQYF.

V is TRBV27 and J is TRBJ1-5; a weak D match, TRBD1 (6 bases). CDR1 and CDR2 (germline): MNHEY, SMNVEV (reference sequence). The CDR3 loop spans 16 amino acids. The V end was cut by 4 bases, the J end by 2 bases, with 15 bases between. The CDR3 loop is CASSSMGTSGNQPQHF. The CDR3 bases are TGTGCCAGCAGTTCCATGGGGACAAGCGGCAATCAGCCCCAGCATTTT.

The rearrangement uses TRBV4-1 and TRBJ1-5; 7 nucleotides agree with TRBD1. CDR1 and CDR2 from the germline V gene are MGHRA and YSYEKL. The CDR3 runs 16 residues. After removal of 0 bases from V and 4 bases from J, the junction contained 6 bases not matched to a gene. CDR3 sequence: CASSQEQGQLNQPQHF. As DNA, the CDR3 is TGCGCCAGCAGCCAAGAACAGGGACAGTTAAATCAGCCCCAGCATTTT.

The rearrangement uses TRBV7-8 and TRBJ2-5, with a possible D match to TRBD2 (6 bases). The CDR3 runs to 14 residues. Deletions cut 1 base from V and 3 bases from J, with 9 bases between. Germline loops: CDR1 SGHVS, CDR2 FQNEAQ. CDR3 sequence: CASSLVWGEETQYF. Written as DNA, the CDR3 is TGTGCCAGCAGCTTAGTTTGGGGGGAAGAGACCCAGTACTTC.

The rearrangement joins TRBV3-1 (or the pseudogene TRBV3-2) to TRBJ1-2; no reliable D call. Germline V gives CDR1 LGHDT, CDR2 YNNKEL (reference sequence). This CDR3 spans 13 amino acids. The germline V and J ends were trimmed by 6 bases and 12 bases, with 20 bases remaining between them. Here the CDR3 DNA reads TGTGCCAGCAGTCTACCAGGAAGGATTATCCACACCTTC. It yields the protein CASSLPGRIIHTF.

The chain is built from TRBV29-1 and TRBJ1-1, with D unresolved. Germline loops: CDR1 SQVTM, CDR2 ANQGSEA. The CDR3 is 14 amino acids. V lost 1 base, J lost 0 bases, and 9 bases lay in between. The CDR3 loop reads CSVEVGVMNTEAFF. In nucleotides, the CDR3 is TGCAGCGTTGAAGTTGGAGTAATGAACACTGAAGCTTTCTTT. The whole variable domain, remainder taken from reference TRBV29-1 and TRBJ1-1, is SAVISQKPSRDICQRGTSLTIQCQVDSQVTMMFWYRQQPGQSLTLIATANQGSEATYESGFVIDKFPISRPNLTFSTLTVSNMSPEDSSIYLCSVEVGVMNTEAFFGQGTRLTVV.

Only a few counts were recorded for this clone. The chain couples TRBV19 to TRBJ1-5; TRBD1 matches 8 bases. Germline V gene lookup returns CDR1 LNHDA and CDR2 SQIVND (reference sequence). Trimming cost V 4 bases and J 3 bases; bases outside gene matches: 8. This CDR3 is built from 16 residues. The CDR3 loop reads CASSTRQGRSNQPQHF. The DNA of the CDR3 is TGTGCCAGTAGTACACGACAGGGGAGGTCCAATCAGCCCCAGCATTTT.

The V call is TRBV7-6, the J call TRBJ2-7, with 8 nucleotides matching TRBD2. J was trimmed by 5 bases and V by 5 bases; bases with no gene match: 11. CDR3 length equals 15 residues. Germline V gives CDR1 SGHVS, CDR2 FNYEAQ. The CDR3 DNA follows: TGTGCCAGCAGCCCGGGGGGGGGCGGGAGCAACGAGCAGTACTTC. Amino acids: CASSPGGGGSNEQYF. Full variable domain (remainder filled in from reference TRBV7-6 and TRBJ2-7): GAGVSQSPRYKVTKRGQDVALRCDPISGHVSLYWYRQALGQGPEFLTYFNYEAQQDKSGLPNDRFSAERPEGSISTLTIQRTEQRDSAMYRCASSPGGGGSNEQYFGPGTRLTVT.